Listed below are T cell receptor beta chains from one sample, sequenced in a study of T cells in localized non-small cell lung cancer. Sequencing was performed with immunoSEQ multiplex PCR; in TCRdb, only in-frame clones are kept and a portion is missing. The sample gives 35,000 to 45,000 clones, roughly 83% of which show up once; under 45% is in the top ten. The sample in question was PBMCs, obtained before any cancer treatment. Receptor source: a woman aged 35 to 70 with stage II squamous cell lung carcinoma. The CDR3 runs from the conserved cysteine through the conserved F or W. D genes are given only for firm matches. Size is omitted from some rows. Given values are once, few, many or a class for expanded clones.

NA | TRBJ2-7 | TRBD2 | TRBV9 | CASSVSGRSHEQYF | TGTGCCAGCAGCGTTAGCGGGAGGAGCCACGAGCAGTACTTC
NA | TRBJ2-1 | NA | TRBV9 | CASSVGVRTGVNEQFF | TGTGCCAGCAGCGTAGGGGTTCGAACGGGGGTCAATGAGCAGTTCTTC
NA | TRBJ1-2 | TRBD1 | TRBV27 | CASRGTGGNYGYTF | TGTGCCAGCAGGGGGACAGGGGGGAACTATGGCTACACCTTC
NA | TRBJ2-5 | TRBD2 | TRBV10-2 | CASSAVAGIQETQYF | TGCGCCAGCAGTGCGGTAGCGGGAATTCAAGAGACCCAGTACTTC
NA | TRBJ1-3 | NA | TRBV19 | CASSRPRSAGNTIYF | TGTGCCAGTAGTAGGCCCAGGAGCGCTGGAAACACCATATATTTT
NA | TRBJ1-1 | NA | TRBV5-6 | CASSLGPGTQATEAFF | TGTGCCAGCAGCTTGGGCCCTGGGACTCAGGCCACTGAAGCTTTCTTT
NA | TRBJ1-6 | NA | TRBV5-6 | CASSLSGTPNSPLHF | TGTGCCAGCAGCTTATCCGGGACACCGAATTCACCCCTCCACTTT
few | TRBJ2-1 | TRBD2 | TRBV7-3 | CASSPRLAGSDEQFF | TGTGCCAGCAGCCCTCGACTAGCGGGAAGTGATGAGCAGTTCTTC
once | TRBJ1-1 | NA | TRBV19 | CASSIAGGGFSEAFF | TGTGCCAGTAGTATCGCCGGGGGCGGGTTCTCTGAAGCTTTCTTT
NA | TRBJ2-1 | TRBD2 | TRBV5-1 | CASSLGWEGRNEQFF | TGCGCCAGCAGCTTGGGGTGGGAGGGCAGGAATGAGCAGTTCTTC
once | TRBJ1-3 | NA | TRBV5-6 | CASSLRGANTIYF | TGTGCCAGCAGCTTACGAGGGGCCAACACCATATATTTT
NA | TRBJ1-6 | TRBD1 | TRBV7-6 | CASSEGQGWSPLHF | TGTGCCAGCAGCGAGGGACAGGGCTGGTCACCCCTCCACTTT
NA | TRBJ2-1 | TRBD2 | TRBV7-9 | CASSLGRLAGVNEQFF | TGTGCCAGCAGCTTAGGACGACTAGCGGGGGTGAATGAGCAGTTCTTC
NA | TRBJ1-6 | NA | TRBV6-5 | CASSYSQWGDSSPLHF | TGTGCCAGCAGTTACTCCCAATGGGGGGATAGTTCACCCCTCCACTTT
NA | TRBJ1-5 | NA | TRBV5-8 | CASSLAEDQPQHF | TGTGCCAGCAGCTTGGCAGAGGATCAGCCCCAGCATTTT
NA | TRBJ1-6 | NA | TRBV2 | CASRTTEGSPLHF | TGTGCCAGCAGGACAACGGAGGGTTCACCCCTCCACTTT
few | TRBJ1-1 | NA | TRBV7-9 | CASSLGGSQQGNAFF | TGTGCCAGCAGCTTAGGAGGTTCACAACAGGGTAATGCTTTCTTT
NA | TRBJ2-7 | NA | TRBV7-2 | CASGKDYRSYEQYF | TGTGCCAGCGGCAAGGACTACCGATCCTACGAGCAGTACTTC
NA | TRBJ1-2 | NA | TRBV4-1 | CASSVDGNYGYTF | TGCGCCAGCAGCGTCGACGGAAACTATGGCTACACCTTC
NA | TRBJ2-7 | TRBD2 | TRBV4-2 | CASSQPAGGIGGRAYEQYF | TGTGCCAGCAGCCAACCTGCGGGCGGAATAGGCGGGAGGGCCTACGAGCAGTACTTC
NA | TRBJ2-7 | TRBD1 | TRBV5-1 | CASSQTGNPYEQYF | TGCGCCAGCAGCCAGACAGGGAATCCCTACGAGCAGTACTTC
NA | TRBJ1-2 | NA | TRBV6-6 | CASSQHRVGYTF | TGTGCCAGCAGCCAGCACAGGGTTGGCTACACCTTC
medium-sized | TRBJ1-6 | TRBD1 | TRBV5-6 | CASSLAGGVDSPLHF | TGTGCCAGCAGCTTGGCAGGGGGTGTAGATTCACCCCTCCACTTT
NA | TRBJ1-2 | TRBD1 | TRBV11-2 | CASSPLSGQEGGYTF | TGTGCCAGCAGCCCACTTTCCGGACAGGAGGGTGGCTACACCTTC
NA | TRBJ2-7 | TRBD1 | TRBV2 | CASLGQGLAYEQYF | TGTGCCAGCCTGGGACAGGGGCTCGCCTACGAGCAGTACTTC
NA | TRBJ2-4 | NA | TRBV28 | CASRKFWGTSKNIQYF | TGTGCCAGCAGAAAATTTTGGGGGACTTCCAAAAACATTCAGTACTTC
NA | TRBJ2-2 | NA | TRBV6-5 | CASSYGDYGELFF | TGTGCCAGCAGTTACGGAGATTACGGGGAGCTGTTTTTT
NA | TRBJ2-6 | NA | TRBV29-1 | CSVADWDSGANVLTF | TGCAGCGTAGCCGACTGGGACTCTGGGGCCAACGTCCTGACTTTC
many | TRBJ2-2 | NA | TRBV19 | CASSKALGDSANTGELFF | TGTGCCAGTAGTAAGGCCCTTGGGGACTCCGCGAACACCGGGGAGCTGTTTTTT
NA | TRBJ2-5 | NA | TRBV19 | CASKTSQLGTQYF | TGTGCCAGTAAAACCTCCCAGCTCGGGACCCAGTACTTC
NA | TRBJ1-3 | NA | TRBV2 | CARSAGDSGNTIYF | TGTGCCAGGTCGGCAGGGGACTCTGGAAACACCATATATTTT
few | TRBJ2-7 | NA | TRBV9 | CASSVGVGLTYEQYF | TGTGCCAGCAGCGTAGGGGTGGGCCTCACCTACGAGCAGTACTTC
NA | TRBJ2-3 | NA | TRBV29-1 | CSVEWQHTDTQYF | TGCAGCGTTGAGTGGCAGCACACAGATACGCAGTATTTT
NA | TRBJ2-2 | NA | TRBV6-1 | CASSEQGSGELFF | TGTGCCAGCAGTGAACAAGGGTCCGGGGAGCTGTTTTTT
few | TRBJ2-4 | TRBD1 | TRBV7-2 | CASSQADRGRHIQYF | TGTGCCAGCAGCCAAGCGGACAGGGGGCGACACATTCAGTACTTC
NA | TRBJ2-3 | NA | TRBV28 | CASSLSRPDTRSGTQYF | TGTGCCAGCAGTTTATCACGTCCAGACACCCGTTCCGGTACGCAGTATTTT
NA | TRBJ1-1 | TRBD1 | TRBV7-8 | CASSAETGVTEAFF | TGTGCCAGCAGCGCAGAGACAGGGGTCACTGAAGCTTTCTTT
NA | TRBJ2-7 | TRBD2 | TRBV29-1 | CSVEGTSGENYEQYF | TGCAGCGTTGAAGGTACTAGCGGGGAAAACTACGAGCAGTACTTC
NA | TRBJ2-3 | TRBD1 | TRBV5-1 | CASSLPGQGGTDTQYF | TGCGCCAGCAGCTTACCGGGACAGGGTGGAACAGATACGCAGTATTTT
once | TRBJ2-1 | NA | TRBV5-1 | CASSFQSSYNEQFF | TGCGCCAGCAGCTTCCAGAGCTCCTACAATGAGCAGTTCTTC
NA | TRBJ1-4 | NA | TRBV28 | CASSLSNEKLFF | TGTGCCAGCAGTTTATCTAATGAAAAACTGTTTTTT
NA | TRBJ2-5 | NA | TRBV6-5 | CASSSDRFRRTQYF | TGTGCCAGCAGTTCCGACAGGTTCCGTCGGACCCAGTACTTC
NA | TRBJ2-5 | NA | TRBV7-2 | CASSLGTLSQETQYF | TGTGCCAGCAGCTTGGGGACGCTAAGCCAAGAGACCCAGTACTTC
NA | TRBJ2-7 | NA | TRBV6-1 | CATEHDSYEQYF | TGTGCCACCGAACATGACAGCTACGAGCAGTACTTC
many | TRBJ2-7 | TRBD2 | TRBV4-2 | CASSQALRAGGASYEQYF | TGTGCCAGCAGCCAAGCATTGAGAGCGGGAGGGGCCTCCTACGAGCAGTACTTC